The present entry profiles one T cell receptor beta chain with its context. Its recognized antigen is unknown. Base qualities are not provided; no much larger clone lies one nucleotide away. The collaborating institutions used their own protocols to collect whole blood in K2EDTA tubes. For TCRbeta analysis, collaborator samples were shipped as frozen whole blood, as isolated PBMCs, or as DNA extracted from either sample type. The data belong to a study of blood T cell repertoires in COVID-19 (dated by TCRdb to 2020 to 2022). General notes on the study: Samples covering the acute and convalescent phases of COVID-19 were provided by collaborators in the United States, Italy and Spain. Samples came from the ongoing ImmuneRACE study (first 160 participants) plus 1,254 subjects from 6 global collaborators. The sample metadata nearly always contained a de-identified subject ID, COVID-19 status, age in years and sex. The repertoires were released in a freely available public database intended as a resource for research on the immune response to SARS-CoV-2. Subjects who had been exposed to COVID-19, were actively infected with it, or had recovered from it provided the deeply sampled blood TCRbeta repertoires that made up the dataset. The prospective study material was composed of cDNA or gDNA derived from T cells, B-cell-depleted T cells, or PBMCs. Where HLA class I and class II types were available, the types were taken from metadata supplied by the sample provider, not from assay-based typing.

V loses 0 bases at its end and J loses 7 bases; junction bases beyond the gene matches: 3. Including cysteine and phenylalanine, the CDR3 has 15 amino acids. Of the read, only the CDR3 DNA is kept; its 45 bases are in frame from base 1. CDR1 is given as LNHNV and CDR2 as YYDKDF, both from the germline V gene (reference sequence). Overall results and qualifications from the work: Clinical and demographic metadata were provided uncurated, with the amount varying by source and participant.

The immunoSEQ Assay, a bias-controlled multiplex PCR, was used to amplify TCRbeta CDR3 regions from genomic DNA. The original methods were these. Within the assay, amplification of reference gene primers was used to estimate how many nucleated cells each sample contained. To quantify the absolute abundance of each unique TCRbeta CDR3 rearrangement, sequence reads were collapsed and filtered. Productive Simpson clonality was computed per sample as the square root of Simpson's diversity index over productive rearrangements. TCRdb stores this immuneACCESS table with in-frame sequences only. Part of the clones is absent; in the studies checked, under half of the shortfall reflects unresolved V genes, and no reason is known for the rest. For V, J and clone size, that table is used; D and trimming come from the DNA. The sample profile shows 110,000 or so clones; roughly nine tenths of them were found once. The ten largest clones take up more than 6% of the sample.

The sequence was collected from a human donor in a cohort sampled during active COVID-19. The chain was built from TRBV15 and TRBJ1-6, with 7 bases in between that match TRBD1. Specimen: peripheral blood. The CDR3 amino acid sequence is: CATSRDSRGNSPLHF. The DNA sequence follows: TGTGCCACCAGCAGAGATTCCAGGGGGAATTCACCCCTCCACTTT.